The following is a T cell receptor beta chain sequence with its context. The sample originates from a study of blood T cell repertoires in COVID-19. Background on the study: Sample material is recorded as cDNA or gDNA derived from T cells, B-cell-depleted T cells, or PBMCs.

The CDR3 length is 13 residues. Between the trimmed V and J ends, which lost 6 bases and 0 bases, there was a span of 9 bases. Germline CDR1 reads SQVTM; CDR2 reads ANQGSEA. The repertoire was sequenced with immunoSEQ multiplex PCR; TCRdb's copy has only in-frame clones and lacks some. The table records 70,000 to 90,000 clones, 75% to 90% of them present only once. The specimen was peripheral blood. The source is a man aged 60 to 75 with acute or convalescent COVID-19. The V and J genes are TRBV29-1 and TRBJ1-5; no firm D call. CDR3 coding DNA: TGCAGCGTCGCTCTGAGTAGCAATCAGCCCCAGCATTTT. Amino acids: CSVALSSNQPQHF.